The clone carrying this T cell receptor (beta chain) occurred many times. No antigen is known for it. The sample comes from a study of early T cells in non-severe SARS-CoV-2 infection. Study overall: Unpaired chains resulted from sequencing bulk RNA of unsorted whole blood.

Study-level results: Anti-spike CD8 responses were favored in VDJdb matching, and private and CD4 specificities were missed.

Germline-derived CDR1 and CDR2 are SGDLS and YYNGEE. V was clipped by 2 bases and J by 6 bases, with 9 bases between them. This CDR3 comprises 12 residues. Individual cDNA molecules received unique molecular identifiers during library preparation. TCRdb itself ran the 5' RACE reads through MiXCR, one entry per CDR3 protein. The data contain 45,000 to 75,000 distinct CDR3 sequences, approximately 5.6% of them seen just once; the ten biggest clones take up approximately 6.3%. The gene calls are TRBV9 and TRBJ2-7, with no clear D. This clonotype was obtained from an adult who was a healthcare worker with PCR-confirmed SARS-CoV-2 infection or an uninfected control (not recorded which). The sequencing input was whole blood. CDR3 region: CASSVSSGEQYF. In nucleotides, the CDR3 is TGTGCCAGCAGCGTCTCCTCGGGCGAGCAGTACTTC.